The clone carrying this TCR beta chain appeared many times. Its antigen remains unidentified. This CDR3 spans 13 amino acids. Trimming removed 8 bases from V and 0 bases from J, with 10 bases in between. CDR1 and CDR2 (germline): LGHNA, YSLEER. This entry comes from a study of T cells in Graves' hyperthyroidism and ophthalmopathy. Stable hyperthyroidism: no ophthalmopathy progression over 18 months of follow-up. Investigators excluded patients with uncontrolled infection, other autoimmune disease, pregnancy or lactation. The TCR beta CDR3 regions underwent amplification using RNA transcripts as the source. The TCR CDR3 was amplified in a first-round RT-PCR using the HTBI primer set. In TCRdb, the multiplex PCR reads were re-called with MiXCR into one record per CDR3 protein. The sample carries 530,000 or so distinct CDR3 sequences, approximately 44% recorded once. General observations from the study: Among clonotypes expanded in thyroid above 0.001, most were also found in blood.

V is TRBV4-3 and J is TRBJ1-1; D remains ambiguous. Material: peripheral blood or thyroid tissue (not recorded which). The TCR sequence derives from a woman younger than 35 with Graves' hyperthyroidism. CDR3 in amino acids: CASALELNTEAFF. In DNA form, the CDR3 reads TGCGCCAGCGCCCTCGAGTTGAACACTGAAGCTTTCTTT.